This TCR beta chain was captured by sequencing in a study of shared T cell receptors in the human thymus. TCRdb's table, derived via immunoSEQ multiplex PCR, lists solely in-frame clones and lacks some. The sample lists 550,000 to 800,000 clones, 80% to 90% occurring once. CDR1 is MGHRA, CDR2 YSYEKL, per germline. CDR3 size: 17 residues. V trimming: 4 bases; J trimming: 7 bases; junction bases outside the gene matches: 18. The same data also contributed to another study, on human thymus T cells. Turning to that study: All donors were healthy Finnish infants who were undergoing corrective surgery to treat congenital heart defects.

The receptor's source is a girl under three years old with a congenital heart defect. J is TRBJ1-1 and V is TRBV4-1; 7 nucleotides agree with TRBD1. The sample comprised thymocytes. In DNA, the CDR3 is TGCGCCAGCAGCCCCCGAGGACAGGAGAGGATTAGCGGTGAAGCTTTCTTT. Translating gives CASSPRGQERISGEAFF.